A single sample gave rise to the 28 T cell receptor beta chains below, sequenced in a study of blood T cell repertoires in COVID-19 (TCRdb year 2020). To prepare the library, the immunoSEQ multiplex PCR assay was applied. TCRdb took over this immuneACCESS table, retaining in-frame rearrangements with V and J assigned. Such tables are incomplete; in checked studies, under half of the missing clones stem from an unresolved V gene, and the remainder is unexplained. A total of 40,000 or so clones appear in this sample, roughly four fifths of them only once. The biggest ten clones account for under 30% of the sample. The sample comprised peripheral blood. These receptors all stem from a woman in her 70s with acute or convalescent COVID-19.

The chain employs TRBV7-9 and TRBJ2-1, with 8 bases lining up with TRBD1. Germline-derived CDR1 and CDR2 are SEHNR and FQNEAQ (reference sequence). The ends lost 4 bases at V and 6 bases at J; junction bases unmatched: 11. The CDR3 has 16 residues. The CDR3 reads CASSSITTGERNEQFF. Written as DNA, the CDR3 is TGTGCCAGCAGCTCTATCACGACAGGGGAGCGCAATGAGCAGTTCTTC.

The V call is TRBV5-8, the J call TRBJ2-3, with 8 bases aligning to TRBD1. Germline CDR1 and CDR2: SGHTS and YDEGEE. This CDR3 has 16 residues. Losses at the gene ends were 6 bases for V and 1 base for J; bases not matched to a gene: 10. In DNA form, the CDR3 reads TGTGCCAGCATCCCGTCGGCGGGACAGGGCACAGATACGCAGTATTTT. The encoded protein is CASIPSAGQGTDTQYF.

This clone was counted a single time. This chain uses TRBV28 with TRBJ1-1; D is perhaps TRBD1 (6 bases). Germline V lookup: CDR1 MDHEN, CDR2 SYDVKM. CDR3 length: 14 residues. Trimming cost V 6 bases and J 5 bases, with 16 bases left between them. The CDR3 reads CASRYTGFETEAFF. The CDR3, as DNA: TGTGCCAGCAGATATACAGGGTTCGAGACTGAAGCTTTCTTT.

The chain carries TRBV6-5 and TRBJ2-1, with TRBD2 matching over 9 bases. The CDR3 loop spans 15 amino acids. Germline V gene lookup returns CDR1 MNHEY and CDR2 SVGAGI. V lost 2 bases, J lost 6 bases, and 5 bases stayed unmatched. CDR3 sequence (DNA): TGTGCCAGCAGTTACCCCCGTAGCGGGAGCAATGAGCAGTTCTTC. Translating gives CASSYPRSGSNEQFF.

The J gene is TRBJ2-7, the V gene TRBV20-1, with D uncertain. Trimming took off 3 bases at V and 1 base at J, with 4 bases between the two ends. The CDR3 consists of 11 residues. Germline CDR1 reads DFQATT; CDR2 reads SNEGSKA (reference sequence). In nucleotides, the CDR3 is TGCAGTGCTAGTTCATCCTACGAGCAGTACTTC. It translates to CSASSSYEQYF.

Only one count was recorded for this clone. A read error may account for a junction end that differs from germline. CDR3 bases: TGTGCTAGCAGCTTAGGGCTAGCGGAAAGCACAGATACGCAGTATTTT. This encodes CASSLGLAESTDTQYF. The chain joins TRBV7-7 to TRBJ2-3; 7 positions match TRBD2. The CDR3 has 16 amino acids. From germline, CDR1 is SSHAT and CDR2 FNYEAQ (reference sequence).

The CDR3 sequence is CASSTRQGSSGNTIYF. The CDR3 DNA reads as TGTGCCAGCAGCACCCGACAGGGCTCCTCTGGAAACACCATATATTTT. The rearrangement joins TRBV7-9 to TRBJ1-3, with 7 nucleotides matching TRBD1. The CDR3 runs 16 residues. Looked up from germline, CDR1 is SEHNR and CDR2 is FQNEAQ (reference sequence). Unmatched junction bases numbered 7, after V lost 5 bases and J lost 0 bases. Drawing the rest from reference TRBV7-9 and TRBJ1-3, the complete variable domain is DTGVSQNPRHKITKRGQNVTFRCDPISEHNRLYWYRQTLGQGPEFLTYFQNEAQLEKSRLLSDRFSAERPKGSFSTLEIQRTEQGDSAMYLCASSTRQGSSGNTIYFGEGSWLTVV.

The chain couples TRBV9 to TRBJ1-3; 7 positions match TRBD1. Germline V CDR1 and CDR2: SGDLS, YYNGEE. The CDR3 totals 14 residues. The ends lost 7 bases at V and 4 bases at J; junction bases unmatched: 8. The CDR3 spells CASQQGDNGNTIYF. CDR3 DNA: TGTGCCAGCCAGCAGGGGGATAACGGAAACACCATATATTTT.

The chain joins TRBV7-2 to TRBJ2-2, with D tentatively TRBD1 (6 bases). In germline, CDR1 is SGHTA, CDR2 FQGNSA. The CDR3 length is 13 residues. V was shortened by 5 bases and J by 5 bases, with 9 bases between the two germline ends. The chain's CDR3 is CASSPQGTGELFF. As DNA, the CDR3 is TGTGCCAGCAGCCCCCAGGGGACCGGGGAGCTGTTTTTT.

This chain links TRBV6-5 with TRBJ2-7; D is unclear. Trimming cost V 7 bases and J 0 bases, with 10 bases left between them. This CDR3 is 13 amino acids long. Germline CDR1 and CDR2: MNHEY and SVGAGI. CDR3 sequence reads: CASITARSYEQYF. The CDR3 DNA is TGTGCCAGCATCACAGCCCGCTCCTACGAGCAGTACTTC.

The chain uses TRBV28 and TRBJ2-2; 13 bases match TRBD2. The J segment lost 5 bases and the V segment lost 2 bases, leaving 11 bases of the junction unmatched. Per germline, CDR1 MDHEN and CDR2 SYDVKM. The CDR3 is 19 residues long. The CDR3 DNA follows: TGTGCCAGCAGTTTAATCGGACTAGCGGGAGTAGAAGAGACCGGGGAGCTGTTTTTT. It translates to CASSLIGLAGVEETGELFF.

This clone appeared once. The V and J genes are TRBV11-1 and TRBJ2-5, with D maybe TRBD2 (6 bases). V was cut by 3 bases and J by 3 bases, with 14 bases left in between. This CDR3 contains 15 residues. CDR1 is SGHAT, CDR2 FQDESV, per germline (reference sequence). The CDR3 sequence: CASSFGGYREETQYF. The CDR3 DNA reads TGTGCCAGCAGCTTTGGAGGGTATAGGGAAGAGACCCAGTACTTC.

This chain uses TRBV18 with TRBJ1-2; the D gene is possibly TRBD1 (6 bases). V lost 2 bases, J lost 4 bases, and 29 bases lay in between. Germline V gives CDR1 KGHSH, CDR2 LQKENI. The CDR3 is 20 residues long. CDR3: CASSPGRELQGLFGGYGYTF. The CDR3 DNA sequence: TGTGCCAGCTCACCAGGACGGGAACTACAGGGATTGTTTGGGGGCTATGGCTACACCTTC.

The rearrangement uses TRBV11-3 and TRBJ1-2, with D unclear. The CDR3 is 13 amino acids. Germline V gene lookup returns CDR1 SGHNT and CDR2 YENEEA. Trimming shortened V by 0 bases and J by 4 bases, and 6 bases separated the two germline ends. Here the CDR3 DNA reads TGTGCCAGCAGCTTAGAGAGAGGCTATGGCTACACCTTC. Translation gives CASSLERGYGYTF. The variable domain in full, completed from reference TRBV11-3 and TRBJ1-2, reads EAGVVQSPRYKIIEKKQPVAFWCNPISGHNTLYWYLQNLGQGPELLIRYENEEAVDDSQLPKDRFSAERLKGVDSTLKIQPAELGDSAVYLCASSLERGYGYTFGSGTRLTVV.

The CDR3 region is CASKQVKEAYEQYF. The CDR3 DNA reads as TGTGCCAGTAAACAGGTTAAAGAGGCCTACGAGCAGTACTTC. This chain joins TRBV19 and TRBJ2-7; tentatively, D is TRBD1 (5 bases). Germline-derived CDR1 and CDR2 are LNHDA and SQIVND (reference sequence). The CDR3 loop spans 14 amino acids. The V end was cut by 7 bases, the J end by 2 bases, with 15 bases between.

Only a few counts were recorded for this clone. The chain has TRBV5-1 and TRBJ2-1; 13 bases are shared with TRBD2. The CDR3 is 15 residues long. The germline CDR1 and CDR2 sequences are SGHRS and YFSETQ. V shed 0 bases, J shed 8 bases, and the junction held 2 bases outside the gene matches. The CDR3 region is CASSLVGTSGDEQFF. Here the CDR3 DNA reads TGCGCCAGCAGCTTGGTCGGGACTAGCGGGGATGAGCAGTTCTTC. The variable domain in full, with the rest retrieved from reference TRBV5-1 and TRBJ2-1, is KAGVTQTPRYLIKTRGQQVTLSCSPISGHRSVSWYQQTPGQGLQFLFEYFSETQRNKGNFPGRFSGRQFSNSRSEMNVSTLELGDSALYLCASSLVGTSGDEQFFGPGTRLTVL.

The rearrangement links TRBV15 to TRBJ2-1; 9 bases fit TRBD2. The V segment lost 1 base and the J segment 4 bases; nucleotides outside the gene matches: 5. This CDR3 has 16 amino acids. Per germline, CDR1 LNHNV and CDR2 YYDKDF (reference sequence). This CDR3 is CATSRGLAGRYNEQFF. In DNA form, the CDR3 reads TGTGCCACCAGCAGAGGGCTAGCGGGGCGATACAATGAGCAGTTCTTC.

The CDR3 coding sequence is TGTGCCAGCACCGGACTTAGCGAGCAGTACTTC. Its protein product is CASTGLSEQYF. The chain joins TRBV2 to TRBJ2-7, with D possibly matching TRBD2 (5 bases). V lost 7 bases and J lost 6, with 10 bases in between. This CDR3 comprises 11 residues. The V gene's germline CDR1 is SNHLY and CDR2 FYNNEI.

The chain combines TRBV20-1 with TRBJ1-1, with a weak D call TRBD1 (6 bases). This CDR3 spans 14 amino acids. Germline V CDR1 and CDR2: DFQATT, SNEGSKA (reference sequence). The germline V and J ends were trimmed by 3 bases and 0 bases, with 11 bases remaining between them. CDR3 nucleotide sequence: TGCAGTGCTAGTGGGGGCGGCCTGAACACTGAAGCTTTCTTT. The encoded protein is CSASGGGLNTEAFF.

CDR3 nucleotides: TGTGCCAGCAGCTTCGGACACCGGAACACTGAAGCTTTCTTT. It is translated as CASSFGHRNTEAFF. The chain employs TRBV7-9 and TRBJ1-1, with a weak D call TRBD1 (5 bases). Per germline, CDR1 SEHNR and CDR2 FQNEAQ (reference sequence). V lost 3 bases and J 1 base, leaving 9 bases between the germline ends. The length of the CDR3 is 14 residues.

V is TRBV5-1 and J is TRBJ2-1; perhaps TRBD1 as D (5 bases). CDR1 SGHRS and CDR2 YFSETQ come from the germline V gene. Trimming shortened V by 5 bases and J by 6 bases, and 9 bases separated the two germline ends. This CDR3 has 12 amino acids. The CDR3 coding sequence is TGCGCCAGCAGAAAGACAGCCAATGAGCAGTTCTTC. This encodes CASRKTANEQFF.

The chain carries TRBV28 and TRBJ1-5; 7 nucleotides line up with TRBD1. This CDR3 is built from 15 residues. J gave up 7 bases and V 6 bases, and 12 bases lay outside the gene matches. Germline V gene lookup returns CDR1 MDHEN and CDR2 SYDVKM. The CDR3 here is CASRVRTGVGQPQHF. The CDR3 nucleotides are TGTGCCAGCAGAGTCCGGACAGGAGTTGGACAGCCCCAGCATTTT.

This chain joins TRBV27 and TRBJ2-3; 10 bases match TRBD2. The length of the CDR3 is 15 residues. The V segment lost 4 bases and the J segment 2 bases; nucleotides outside the gene matches: 3. Germline assignment: CDR1 MNHEY and CDR2 SMNVEV (reference sequence). CDR3 in amino acids: CASSSTSGTTDTQYF. CDR3 DNA: TGTGCCAGCAGTTCCACTAGCGGGACCACAGATACGCAGTATTTT.

This chain uses TRBV2 with TRBJ1-5; tentative D call: TRBD1 (5 bases). The CDR3 sequence is 14 residues long. V shed 9 bases and J shed 0 bases, with 12 bases lying between them. The germline V gene has CDR1 SNHLY and CDR2 FYNNEI. The CDR3 DNA reads TGTGCCAGTACCCCGACAGTTAGCAATCAGCCCCAGCATTTT. This codes for CASTPTVSNQPQHF.

V gene TRBV5-6 combines with J gene TRBJ2-1; 14 nucleotides match TRBD2. In germline, CDR1 is SGHDT, CDR2 YYEEEE. The CDR3 spans 16 residues. Trimming cost V 4 bases and J 5 bases; bases outside gene matches: 5. CDR3 bases: TGTGCCAGCAGCCAAGCGGGACTAGCGGGAGACAATGAGCAGTTCTTC. Translation: CASSQAGLAGDNEQFF.

The chain joins TRBV9 to TRBJ2-7, with a possible D match to TRBD2 (5 bases). This CDR3 comprises 15 residues. V lost 1 base and J 0 bases, leaving 11 bases between the germline ends. Germline CDR1 and CDR2: SGDLS and YYNGEE. The CDR3 here is CASSVSVGVSYEQYF. CDR3 coding DNA: TGTGCCAGCAGCGTATCGGTGGGAGTCTCCTACGAGCAGTACTTC.

The chain combines TRBV9 with TRBJ2-1; 8 bases fit TRBD1. The junction had 15 bases not matched to a gene; V was cut back by 7 bases and J by 3 bases. Germline V CDR1 and CDR2: SGDLS, YYNGEE. The CDR3 runs to 17 residues. The CDR3 loop reads CASWLAWGQEDYNEQFF. Written as DNA, the CDR3 is TGTGCCAGCTGGTTAGCCTGGGGACAGGAAGACTACAATGAGCAGTTCTTC.

The rearrangement links TRBV9 to TRBJ1-2; TRBD1 agrees at 8 bases. The CDR3 spans 16 residues. V lost 2 bases to trimming and J lost 8 bases; unmatched junction nucleotides: 14. Germline lookup yields CDR1 SGDLS and CDR2 YYNGEE. The CDR3 nucleotides are TGTGCCAGCAGCGTTCTGCCGAGGACAGGGCAGACCGGCTACACCTTC. Protein sequence: CASSVLPRTGQTGYTF.